This TCR beta chain was recorded in a study of neurological immune-mediated disorders. 5'RACE with 10-nucleotide random UMIs generated the cDNA. TCRdb re-called the 5' RACE reads through MiXCR, storing one row per CDR3 protein. Of some 29,000 distinct CDR3 sequences listed, under 8% are singletons. The CDR3 covers 15 residues. Germline values: CDR1 DFQATT, CDR2 SNEGSKA (reference sequence). Trimming shortened V by 6 bases and J by 1 base, and 18 bases separated the two germline ends. This clonotype was seen repeatedly, ten times or more. The origin of this receptor is a woman between 45 and 60 years old in good health. The rearrangement joins TRBV20-1 to TRBJ2-5, with D perhaps given as TRBD1 or TRBD2 (6 bases each). Material for sequencing was PBMCs. The CDR3 DNA sequence: TGCAGTGCCCTCCGAGAGGGGGGCTTCCAAGAGACCCAGTACTTC. It translates to CSALREGGFQETQYF.